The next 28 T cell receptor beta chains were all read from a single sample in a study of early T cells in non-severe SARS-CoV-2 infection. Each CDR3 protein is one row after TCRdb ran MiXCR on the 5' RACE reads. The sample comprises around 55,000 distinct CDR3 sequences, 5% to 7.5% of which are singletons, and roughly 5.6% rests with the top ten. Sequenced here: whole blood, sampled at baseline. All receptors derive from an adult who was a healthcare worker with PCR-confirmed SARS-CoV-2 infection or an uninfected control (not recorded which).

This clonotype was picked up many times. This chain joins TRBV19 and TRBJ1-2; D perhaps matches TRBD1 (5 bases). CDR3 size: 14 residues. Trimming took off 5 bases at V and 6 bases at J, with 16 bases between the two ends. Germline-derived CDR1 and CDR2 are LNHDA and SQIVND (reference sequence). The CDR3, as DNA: TGTGCCAGTAGTGTAAGGGAAGGGGTAAATGGCTACACCTTC. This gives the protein CASSVREGVNGYTF.

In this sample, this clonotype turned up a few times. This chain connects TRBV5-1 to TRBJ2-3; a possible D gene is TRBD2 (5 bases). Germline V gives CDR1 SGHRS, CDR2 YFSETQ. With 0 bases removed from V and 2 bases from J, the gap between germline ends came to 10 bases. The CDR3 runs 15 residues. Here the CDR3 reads CASSLEQRITDTQYF. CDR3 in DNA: TGCGCCAGCAGCTTGGAGCAGCGGATCACAGATACGCAGTATTTT.

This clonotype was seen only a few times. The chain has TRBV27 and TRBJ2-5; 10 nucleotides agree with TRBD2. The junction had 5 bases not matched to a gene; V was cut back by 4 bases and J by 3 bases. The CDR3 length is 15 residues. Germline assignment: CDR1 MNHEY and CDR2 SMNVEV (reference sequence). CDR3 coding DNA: TGTGCCAGCAGTTCCCTCGGACTAGCGGAAGAGACCCAGTACTTC. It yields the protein CASSSLGLAEETQYF.

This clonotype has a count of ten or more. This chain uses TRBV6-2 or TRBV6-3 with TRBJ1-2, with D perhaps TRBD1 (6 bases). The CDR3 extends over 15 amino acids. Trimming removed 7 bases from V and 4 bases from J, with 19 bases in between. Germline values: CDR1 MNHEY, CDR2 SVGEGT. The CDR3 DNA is TGTGCCAGCAACAGCGGGGGGCTCTCCCCCTATGGCTACACCTTC. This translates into CASNSGGLSPYGYTF.

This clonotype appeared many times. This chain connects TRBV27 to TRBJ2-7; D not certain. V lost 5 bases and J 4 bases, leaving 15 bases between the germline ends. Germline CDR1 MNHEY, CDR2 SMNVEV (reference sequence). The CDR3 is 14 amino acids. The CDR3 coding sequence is TGTGCCAGCAGTCACATCAGGCGACGGTACGAGCAGTACTTC. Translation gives CASSHIRRRYEQYF.

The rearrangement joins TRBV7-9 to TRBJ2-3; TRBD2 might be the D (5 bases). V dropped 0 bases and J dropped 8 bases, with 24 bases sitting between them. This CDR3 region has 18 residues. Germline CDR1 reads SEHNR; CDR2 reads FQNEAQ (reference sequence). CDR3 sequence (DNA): TGTGCCAGCAGCTTAGCGGAGCTTAGCGCGAGAGCCAAGCCTACGCAGTATTTT. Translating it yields CASSLAELSARAKPTQYF.

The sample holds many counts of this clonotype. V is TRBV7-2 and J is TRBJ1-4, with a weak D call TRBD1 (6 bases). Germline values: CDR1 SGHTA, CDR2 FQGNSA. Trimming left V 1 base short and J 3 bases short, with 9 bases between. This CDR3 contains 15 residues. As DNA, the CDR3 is TGTGCCAGCAGCTTAGTGGGACAACCTAATGAAAAACTGTTTTTT. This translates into CASSLVGQPNEKLFF.

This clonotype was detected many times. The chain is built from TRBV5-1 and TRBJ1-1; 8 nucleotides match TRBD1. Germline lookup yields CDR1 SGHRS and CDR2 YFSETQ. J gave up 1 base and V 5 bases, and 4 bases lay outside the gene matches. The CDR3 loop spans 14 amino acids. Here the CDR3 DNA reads TGCGCCAGCAGTCCGGGGACAGGGAACACTGAAGCTTTCTTT. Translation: CASSPGTGNTEAFF.

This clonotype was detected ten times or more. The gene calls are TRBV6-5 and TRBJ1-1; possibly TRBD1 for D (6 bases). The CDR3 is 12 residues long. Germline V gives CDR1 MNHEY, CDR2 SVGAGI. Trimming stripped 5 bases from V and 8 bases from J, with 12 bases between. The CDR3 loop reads CASSPLGTEAFF. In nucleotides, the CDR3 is TGTGCCAGCAGTCCTCTCGGGACAGAAGCTTTCTTT.

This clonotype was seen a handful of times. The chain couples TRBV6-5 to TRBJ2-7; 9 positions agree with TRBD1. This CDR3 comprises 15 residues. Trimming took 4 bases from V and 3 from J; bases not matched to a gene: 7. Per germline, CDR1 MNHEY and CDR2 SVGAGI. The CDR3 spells CASSSGTGISYEQYF. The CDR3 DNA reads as TGTGCCAGCAGTTCCGGGACAGGGATCAGCTACGAGCAGTACTTC.

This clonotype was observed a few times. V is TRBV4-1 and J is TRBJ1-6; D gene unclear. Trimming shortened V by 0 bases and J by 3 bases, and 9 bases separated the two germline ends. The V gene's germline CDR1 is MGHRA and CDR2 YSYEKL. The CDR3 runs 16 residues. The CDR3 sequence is CASSQEGGNYNSPLHF. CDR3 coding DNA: TGCGCCAGCAGCCAAGAAGGAGGAAACTATAATTCACCCCTCCACTTT.

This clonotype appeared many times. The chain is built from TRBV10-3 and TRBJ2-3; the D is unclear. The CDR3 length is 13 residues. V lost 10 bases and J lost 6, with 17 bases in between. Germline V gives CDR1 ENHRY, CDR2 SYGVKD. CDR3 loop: CATEQTLTDTQYF. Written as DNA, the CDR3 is TGTGCCACCGAACAGACTTTGACGGATACGCAGTATTTT.

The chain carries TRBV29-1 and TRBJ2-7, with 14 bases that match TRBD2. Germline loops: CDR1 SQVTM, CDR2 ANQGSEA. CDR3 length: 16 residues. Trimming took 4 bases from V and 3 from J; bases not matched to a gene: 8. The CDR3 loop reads CSVAEEGLAGDYEQYF. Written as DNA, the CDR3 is TGCAGCGTTGCGGAGGAGGGACTAGCGGGGGACTACGAGCAGTACTTC.

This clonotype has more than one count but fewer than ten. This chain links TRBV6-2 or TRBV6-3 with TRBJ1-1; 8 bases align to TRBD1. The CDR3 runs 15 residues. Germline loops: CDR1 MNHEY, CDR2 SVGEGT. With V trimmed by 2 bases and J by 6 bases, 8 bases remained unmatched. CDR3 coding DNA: TGTGCCAGCAGTTACGAGCGACAGGGGCTACCTGAAGCTTTCTTT. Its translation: CASSYERQGLPEAFF.

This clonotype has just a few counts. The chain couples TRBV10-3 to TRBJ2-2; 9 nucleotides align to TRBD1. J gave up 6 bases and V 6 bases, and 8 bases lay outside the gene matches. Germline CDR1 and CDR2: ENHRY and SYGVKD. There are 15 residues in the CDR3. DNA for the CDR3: TGTGCCATCAGGACCGGGACAGGGACGGCCGGGGAGCTGTTTTTT. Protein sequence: CAIRTGTGTAGELFF.

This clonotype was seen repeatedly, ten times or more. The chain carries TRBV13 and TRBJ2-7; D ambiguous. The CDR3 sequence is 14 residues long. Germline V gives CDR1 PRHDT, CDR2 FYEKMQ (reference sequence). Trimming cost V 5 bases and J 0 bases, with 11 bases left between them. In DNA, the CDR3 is TGTGCCAGCAGCCCCCATAGGTCCTCCTACGAGCAGTACTTC. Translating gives CASSPHRSSYEQYF.

The CDR3 region is CASSEGWKKETQYF. The CDR3 nucleotides read TGTGCCAGCAGTGAAGGCTGGAAGAAGGAGACCCAGTACTTC. V is TRBV2 and J is TRBJ2-5; unclear D gene. The CDR3 runs 14 residues. The V end was cut by 1 base, the J end by 5 bases, with 11 bases between. CDR1 is SNHLY, CDR2 FYNNEI, per germline.

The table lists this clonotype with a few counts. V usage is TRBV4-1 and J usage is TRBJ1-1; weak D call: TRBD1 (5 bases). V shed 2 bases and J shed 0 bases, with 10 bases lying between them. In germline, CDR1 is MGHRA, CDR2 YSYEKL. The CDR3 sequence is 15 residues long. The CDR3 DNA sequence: TGCGCCAGCAGCCAACACCCAGGGTTGAACACTGAAGCTTTCTTT. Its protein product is CASSQHPGLNTEAFF.

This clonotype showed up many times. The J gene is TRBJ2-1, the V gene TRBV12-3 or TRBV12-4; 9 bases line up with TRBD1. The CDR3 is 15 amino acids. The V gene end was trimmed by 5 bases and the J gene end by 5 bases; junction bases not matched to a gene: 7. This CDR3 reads CASSAGQGLDNEQFF. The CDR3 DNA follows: TGTGCCAGCAGTGCTGGACAGGGGTTAGACAATGAGCAGTTCTTC.

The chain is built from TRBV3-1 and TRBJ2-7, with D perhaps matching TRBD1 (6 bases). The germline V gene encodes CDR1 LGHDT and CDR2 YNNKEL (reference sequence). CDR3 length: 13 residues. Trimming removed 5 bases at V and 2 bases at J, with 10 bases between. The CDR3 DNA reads TGTGCCAGCAGCGGACAGAAAACCTACGAGCAGTACTTC. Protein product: CASSGQKTYEQYF.

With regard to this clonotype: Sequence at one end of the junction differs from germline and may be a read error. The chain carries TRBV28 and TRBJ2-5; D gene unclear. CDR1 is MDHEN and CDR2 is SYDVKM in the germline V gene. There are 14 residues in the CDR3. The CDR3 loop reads CASSLYGPQESQYF. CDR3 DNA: TGTGCCAGCAGTTTATATGGCCCTCAAGAGTCCCAGTACTTC. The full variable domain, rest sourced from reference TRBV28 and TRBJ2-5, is DVKVTQSSRYLVKRTGEKVFLECVQDMDHENMFWYRQDPGLGLRLIYFSYDVKMKEKGDIPEGYSVSREKKERFSLILESASTNQTSMYLCASSLYGPQESQYFGPGTRLLVL.

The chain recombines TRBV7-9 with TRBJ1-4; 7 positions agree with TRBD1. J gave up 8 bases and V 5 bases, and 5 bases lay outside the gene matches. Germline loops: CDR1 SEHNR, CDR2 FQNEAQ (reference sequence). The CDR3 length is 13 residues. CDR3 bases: TGTGCCAGCAGCCGGGGACAGACAGAAAAACTGTTTTTT. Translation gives CASSRGQTEKLFF.

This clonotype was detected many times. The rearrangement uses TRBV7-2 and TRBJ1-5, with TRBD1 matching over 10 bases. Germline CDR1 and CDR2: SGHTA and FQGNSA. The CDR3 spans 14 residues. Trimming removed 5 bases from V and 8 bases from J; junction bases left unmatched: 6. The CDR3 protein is CASSRGQGREPQHF. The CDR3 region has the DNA TGTGCCAGCAGCCGGGGACAGGGGCGTGAGCCCCAGCATTTT.

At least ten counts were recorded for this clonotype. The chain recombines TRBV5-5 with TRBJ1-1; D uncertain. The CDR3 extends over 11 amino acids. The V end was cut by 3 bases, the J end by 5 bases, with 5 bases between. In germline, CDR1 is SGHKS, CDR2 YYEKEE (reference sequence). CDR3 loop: CASSSETEAFF. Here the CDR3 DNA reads TGTGCCAGCAGCTCCGAGACTGAAGCTTTCTTT.

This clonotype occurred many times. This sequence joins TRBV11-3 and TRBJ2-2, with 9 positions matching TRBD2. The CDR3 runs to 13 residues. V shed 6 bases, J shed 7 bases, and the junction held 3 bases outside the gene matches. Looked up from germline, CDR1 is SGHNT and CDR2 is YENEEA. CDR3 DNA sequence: TGTGCCAGCAGGGGACTAGCTGGCGGGGAGCTGTTTTTT. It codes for CASRGLAGGELFF.

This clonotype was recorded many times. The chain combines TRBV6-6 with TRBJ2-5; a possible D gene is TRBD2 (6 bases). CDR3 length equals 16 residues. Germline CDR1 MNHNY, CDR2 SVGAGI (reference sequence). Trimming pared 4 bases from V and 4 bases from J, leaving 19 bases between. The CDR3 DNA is TGTGCCAGCAGTTTAGGTAGAGGGACTCTAGGAGAGACCCAGTACTTC. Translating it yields CASSLGRGTLGETQYF.

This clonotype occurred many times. CDR3 region: CASRPTGAGEQYF. Here the CDR3 DNA reads TGTGCCAGCAGGCCCACGGGGGCAGGGGAGCAGTACTTC. The rearrangement joins TRBV28 to TRBJ2-7; possibly TRBD1 or TRBD2 for D (6 bases each). CDR1 MDHEN and CDR2 SYDVKM come from the germline V gene. This CDR3 has 13 amino acids. V was pared by 6 bases and J by 7 bases, with 16 bases between.

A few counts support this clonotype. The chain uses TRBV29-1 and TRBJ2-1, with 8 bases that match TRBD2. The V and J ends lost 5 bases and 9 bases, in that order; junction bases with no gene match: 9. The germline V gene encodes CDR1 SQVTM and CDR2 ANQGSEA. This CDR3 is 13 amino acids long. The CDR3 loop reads CSVSSGVYGEQFF. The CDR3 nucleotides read TGCAGCGTTAGTAGCGGGGTTTATGGTGAGCAGTTCTTC.